This T cell receptor beta chain was found in a study of cytomegalovirus exposure and HLA in healthy donors. Healthy donors of bone marrow made up the group. In nominal health when sampled, donors likely had unrecorded immune exposures nonetheless. The PCR was carried out with 60 Vbeta primers and 13 Jbeta primers. Produced via immunoSEQ multiplex PCR; TCRdb's table is partial and in-frame only. The sample comprises 150,000 to 200,000 clones, roughly 83% of which are singletons, and 1.6% rests with the top ten. Overall study results and limits: For TCR beta chains, V- and J-gene trimming was later linked to a missense DCLRE1C variant. 16,951 TCR beta sequences were associated with HLA alleles at 0.05 false discovery rate in a later analysis.

Germline V gene sequence: CDR1 LNHDA, CDR2 SQIVND (reference sequence). The V end lost 5 bases, the J end lost 3 bases, and 14 bases lay between the germline ends. The CDR3 contains 15 residues. For this clone: Its cognate antigen is unknown.

The rearrangement joins TRBV19 to TRBJ2-4; D ambiguous. The sample taken for sequencing was PBMCs. This clonotype was obtained from a woman aged 50 to 60 in good health and CMV-seronegative. DNA of the CDR3: TGTGCCAGTAGTGCAAGCCGACTGGGCAAAAACATTCAGTACTTC. Its translation is CASSASRLGKNIQYF.